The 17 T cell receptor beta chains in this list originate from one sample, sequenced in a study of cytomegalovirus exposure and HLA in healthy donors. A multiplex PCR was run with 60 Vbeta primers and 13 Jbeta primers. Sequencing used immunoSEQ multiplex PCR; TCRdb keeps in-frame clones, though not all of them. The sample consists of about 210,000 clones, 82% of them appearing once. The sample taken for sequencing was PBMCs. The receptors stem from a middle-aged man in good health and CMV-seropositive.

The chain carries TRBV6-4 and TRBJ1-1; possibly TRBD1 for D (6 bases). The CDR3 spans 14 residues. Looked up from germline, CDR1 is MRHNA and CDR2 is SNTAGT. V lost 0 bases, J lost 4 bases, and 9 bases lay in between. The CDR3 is CASSDSAGATEAFF. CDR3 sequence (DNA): TGTGCCAGCAGTGACTCGGCAGGGGCCACTGAAGCTTTCTTT.

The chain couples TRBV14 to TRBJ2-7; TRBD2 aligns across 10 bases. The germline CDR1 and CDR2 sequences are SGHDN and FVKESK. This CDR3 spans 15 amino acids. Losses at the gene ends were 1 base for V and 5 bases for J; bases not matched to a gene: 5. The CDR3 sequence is CASSQASGREDEQYF. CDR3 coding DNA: TGTGCCAGCAGCCAAGCCAGCGGGAGGGAGGACGAGCAGTACTTC.

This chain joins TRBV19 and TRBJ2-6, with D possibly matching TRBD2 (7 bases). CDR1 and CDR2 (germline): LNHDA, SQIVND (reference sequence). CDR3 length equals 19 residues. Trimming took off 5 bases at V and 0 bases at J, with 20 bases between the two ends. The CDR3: CASSLRPGGSISGANVLTF. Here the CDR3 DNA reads TGTGCCAGTAGTCTCCGCCCGGGGGGCTCGATCTCTGGGGCCAACGTCCTGACTTTC.

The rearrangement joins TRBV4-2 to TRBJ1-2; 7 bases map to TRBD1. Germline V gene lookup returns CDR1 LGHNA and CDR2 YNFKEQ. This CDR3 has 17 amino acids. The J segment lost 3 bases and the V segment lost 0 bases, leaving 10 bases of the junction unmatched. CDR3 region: CASSQDPGQRPYYGYTF. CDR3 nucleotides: TGTGCCAGCAGCCAAGACCCGGGACAGCGTCCTTACTATGGCTACACCTTC.

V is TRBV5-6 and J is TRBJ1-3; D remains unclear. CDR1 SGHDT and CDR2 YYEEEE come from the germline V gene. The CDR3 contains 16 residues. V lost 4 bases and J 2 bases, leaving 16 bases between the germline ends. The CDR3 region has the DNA TGTGCCAGCAGCCTCCACATGGGGAGAACTGGAAACACCATATATTTT. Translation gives CASSLHMGRTGNTIYF.

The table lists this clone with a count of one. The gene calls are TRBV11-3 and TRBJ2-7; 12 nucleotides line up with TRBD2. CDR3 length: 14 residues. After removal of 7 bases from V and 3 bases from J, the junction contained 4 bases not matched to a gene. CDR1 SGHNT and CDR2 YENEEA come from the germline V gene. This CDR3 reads CASKETSGSYEQYF. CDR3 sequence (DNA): TGTGCCAGCAAGGAGACTAGCGGGAGCTACGAGCAGTACTTC.

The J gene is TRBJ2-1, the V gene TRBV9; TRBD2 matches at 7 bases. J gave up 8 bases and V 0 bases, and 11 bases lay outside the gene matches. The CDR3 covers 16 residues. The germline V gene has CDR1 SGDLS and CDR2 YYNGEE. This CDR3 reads CASSVGTPGAGDEQFF. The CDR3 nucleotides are TGTGCCAGCAGCGTAGGCACACCTGGGGCGGGAGATGAGCAGTTCTTC.

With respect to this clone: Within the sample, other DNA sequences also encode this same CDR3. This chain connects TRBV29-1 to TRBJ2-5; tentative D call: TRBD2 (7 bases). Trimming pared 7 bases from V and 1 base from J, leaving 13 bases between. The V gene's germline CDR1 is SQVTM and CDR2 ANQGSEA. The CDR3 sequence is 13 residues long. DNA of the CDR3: TGCAGCGCCCTGGGAGGGGGCCAAGAGACCCAGTACTTC. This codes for CSALGGGQETQYF.

The CDR3 region has the DNA TGTGCCAGCCCCCCCGGCCCGATGCTAGCGGACAGAGGGAGGTTCTTC. Its translation is CASPPGPMLADRGRFF. The chain couples TRBV7-9 to TRBJ2-1; D possibly corresponds to TRBD2 (7 bases). Germline-derived CDR1 and CDR2 are SEHNR and FQNEAQ (reference sequence). V lost 8 bases and J 15 bases, leaving 32 bases between the germline ends. The CDR3 sequence is 16 residues long.

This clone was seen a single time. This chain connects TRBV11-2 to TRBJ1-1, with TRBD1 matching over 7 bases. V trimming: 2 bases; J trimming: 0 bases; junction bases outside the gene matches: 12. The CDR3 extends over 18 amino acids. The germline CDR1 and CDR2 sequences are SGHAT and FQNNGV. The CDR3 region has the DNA TGTGCCAGCAGCTTAAGGCAGGGGGTCGGGCCGATGAACACTGAAGCTTTCTTT. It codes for CASSLRQGVGPMNTEAFF.

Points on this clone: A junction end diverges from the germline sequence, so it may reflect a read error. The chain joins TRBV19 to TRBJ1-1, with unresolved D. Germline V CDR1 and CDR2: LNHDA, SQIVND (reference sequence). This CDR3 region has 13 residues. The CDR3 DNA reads TGTGCCAGTAATATACGGGGAAACACTGAAGCTTTCTTT. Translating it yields CASNIRGNTEAFF. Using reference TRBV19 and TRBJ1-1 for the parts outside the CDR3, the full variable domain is DGGITQSPKYLFRKEGQNVTLSCEQNLNHDAMYWYRQDPGQGLRLIYYSQIVNDFQKGDIAEGYSVSREKKESFPLTVTSAQKNPTAFYLCASNIRGNTEAFFGQGTRLTVV.

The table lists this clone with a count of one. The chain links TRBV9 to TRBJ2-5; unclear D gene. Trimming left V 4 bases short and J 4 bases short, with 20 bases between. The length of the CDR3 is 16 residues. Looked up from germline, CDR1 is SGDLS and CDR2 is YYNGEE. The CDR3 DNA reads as TGTGCCAGCAGCCCCTCCGTGAGGATAGGTAGAGAGACCCAGTACTTC. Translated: CASSPSVRIGRETQYF.

CDR3 loop: CASSPGSSSYNSPLHF. DNA of the CDR3: TGTGCCAGCAGCCCAGGATCGAGCTCCTATAATTCACCCCTCCACTTT. This chain connects TRBV11-3 to TRBJ1-6, with D hard to call. The V gene's germline CDR1 is SGHNT and CDR2 YENEEA. The CDR3 extends over 16 amino acids. The germline V and J ends were trimmed by 5 bases and 0 bases, with 11 bases remaining between them.

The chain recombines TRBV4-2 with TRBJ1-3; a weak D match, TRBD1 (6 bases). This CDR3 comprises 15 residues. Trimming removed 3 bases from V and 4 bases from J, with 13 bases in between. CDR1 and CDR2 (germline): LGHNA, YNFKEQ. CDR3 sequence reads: CASSQDSKRGNTIYF. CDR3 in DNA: TGTGCCAGCAGCCAGGACAGTAAGAGGGGAAACACCATATATTTT.

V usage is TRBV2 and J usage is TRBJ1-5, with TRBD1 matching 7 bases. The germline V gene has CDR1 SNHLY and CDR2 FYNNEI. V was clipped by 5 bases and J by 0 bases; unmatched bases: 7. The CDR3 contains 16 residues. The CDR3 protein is CASSPLRGHSNQPQHF. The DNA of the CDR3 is TGTGCCAGCAGTCCGCTGAGGGGGCATAGCAATCAGCCCCAGCATTTT.

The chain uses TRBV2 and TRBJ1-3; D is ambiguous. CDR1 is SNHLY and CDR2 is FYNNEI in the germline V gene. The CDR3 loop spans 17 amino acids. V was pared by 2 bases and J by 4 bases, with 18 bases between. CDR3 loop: CASSEREGRYSGNTIYF. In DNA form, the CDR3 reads TGTGCCAGCAGTGAACGTGAGGGCAGGTACTCCGGAAACACCATATATTTT.

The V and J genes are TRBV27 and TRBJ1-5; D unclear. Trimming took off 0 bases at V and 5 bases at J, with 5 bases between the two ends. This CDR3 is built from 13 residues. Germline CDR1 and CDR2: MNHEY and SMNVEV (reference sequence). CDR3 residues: CASSLSRDQPQHF. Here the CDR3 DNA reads TGTGCCAGCAGTTTATCACGGGATCAGCCCCAGCATTTT.